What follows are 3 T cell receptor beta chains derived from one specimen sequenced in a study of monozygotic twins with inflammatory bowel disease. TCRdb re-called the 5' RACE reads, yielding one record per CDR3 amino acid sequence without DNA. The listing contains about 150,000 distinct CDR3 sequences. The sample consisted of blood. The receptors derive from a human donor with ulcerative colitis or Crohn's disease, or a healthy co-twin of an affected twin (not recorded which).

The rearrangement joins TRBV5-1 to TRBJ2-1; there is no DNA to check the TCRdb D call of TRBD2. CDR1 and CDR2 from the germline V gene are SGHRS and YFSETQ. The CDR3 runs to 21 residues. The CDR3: CASSLAVRAGGPSRSYNEQFF.

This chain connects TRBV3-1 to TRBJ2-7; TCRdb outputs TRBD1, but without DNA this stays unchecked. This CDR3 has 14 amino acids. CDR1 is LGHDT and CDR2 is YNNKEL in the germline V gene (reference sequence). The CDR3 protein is CASSPQGHLFEQYF.

The CDR3 loop reads CASSLGRFPPNEQFF. The chain carries TRBV7-6 and TRBJ2-1; TCRdb designates TRBD2, a call that cannot be tested without DNA. The CDR3 is made up of 15 amino acids. Germline-derived CDR1 and CDR2 are SGHVS and FNYEAQ.